Shown below are 20 T cell receptor beta chains from a single sample sequenced in a study of radiotherapy plus CTLA-4 blockade in lung cancer. The protocol was immunoSEQ multiplex PCR, while the TCRdb copy is restricted to in-frame clones and leaves out a portion. The sample shows roughly 50,000 clones, 70% to 90% of them seen only once. Source: peripheral blood, taken from a patient treated with radiotherapy plus ipilimumab. These receptor sequences come from a human donor with non-small cell lung cancer whose response to radiotherapy plus ipilimumab could not be evaluated.

The CDR3 nucleotides read TGTGCCAGCAGCTTGGCCACCGGGACATACTATGGCTACACCTTC. It is translated as CASSLATGTYYGYTF. The rearrangement uses TRBV11-2 and TRBJ1-2, with TRBD1 as a possible D gene (6 bases). CDR1 SGHAT and CDR2 FQNNGV come from the germline V gene. V lost 3 bases, J lost 3 bases, and 14 bases lay in between. This CDR3 is built from 15 residues.

The chain employs TRBV5-1 and TRBJ2-2; 10 nucleotides line up with TRBD2. J lost 4 bases, V lost 4 bases, and 4 bases had no gene match. The germline V gene encodes CDR1 SGHRS and CDR2 YFSETQ. This CDR3 contains 15 residues. The CDR3 nucleotides read TGCGCCAGCAGCACCGGGACTAGCGTCACCGGGGAGCTGTTTTTT. Amino acids: CASSTGTSVTGELFF.

V gene TRBV5-4 combines with J gene TRBJ2-1; 10 bases are a match to TRBD2. CDR1 SGHNT and CDR2 YYREEE come from the germline V gene (reference sequence). The CDR3 covers 15 residues. Trimming removed 3 bases from V and 6 bases from J; junction bases left unmatched: 6. The CDR3 loop reads CASSSSGRAANEQFF. In nucleotides, the CDR3 is TGTGCCAGCAGCTCAAGCGGGAGGGCCGCCAATGAGCAGTTCTTC.

This rearrangement joins TRBV6-5 to TRBJ1-4; D possibly corresponds to TRBD1 (5 bases). The germline V and J ends were trimmed by 7 bases and 8 bases, with 14 bases remaining between them. CDR1 MNHEY and CDR2 SVGAGI come from the germline V gene. This CDR3 spans 13 amino acids. The CDR3 nucleotides read TGTGCCAGCACCGGAGGGGCTGGGGAAAAACTGTTTTTT. Its protein is CASTGGAGEKLFF.

This chain links TRBV30 with TRBJ1-2, with D perhaps TRBD1 (5 bases). Germline CDR1 is GTSNPN and CDR2 is SVGIG (reference sequence). The CDR3 consists of 14 residues. V lost 3 bases and J lost 4, with 15 bases in between. For the CDR3, the DNA is TGTGCCTGGAGAGTGCAGGGAGGGATCTATGGCTACACCTTC. Protein product: CAWRVQGGIYGYTF.

The chain uses TRBV27 and TRBJ2-7, with D perhaps TRBD1 (5 bases). The CDR3 runs 14 residues. V was clipped by 6 bases and J by 5 bases, with 17 bases between them. The germline gives CDR1 MNHEY, CDR2 SMNVEV (reference sequence). The CDR3 coding sequence is TGTGCCAGCAGCCGCCTAGGGGAAGGGGACGAGCAGTACTTC. This translates into CASSRLGEGDEQYF.

This clone was detected only a few times. This chain links TRBV29-1 with TRBJ1-2, with 7 bases aligning to TRBD1. V lost 3 bases to trimming and J lost 2 bases; unmatched junction nucleotides: 3. The germline V gene encodes CDR1 SQVTM and CDR2 ANQGSEA. This CDR3 has 13 residues. The DNA of the CDR3 is TGCAGCGTTGAGGTACAGGGGAACTATGGCTACACCTTC. Amino acid sequence: CSVEVQGNYGYTF.

This sequence joins TRBV29-1 and TRBJ2-1, with D possibly being TRBD2 (7 bases). Germline assignment: CDR1 SQVTM and CDR2 ANQGSEA. V was trimmed by 5 bases and J by 7 bases, leaving 18 bases between them. The CDR3 covers 14 residues. The DNA for the CDR3 is TGCAGCGTTTTTGGCGGGGGCCGGGCGAATGAGCAGTTCTTC. Amino acid sequence: CSVFGGGRANEQFF.

The chain couples TRBV18 to TRBJ1-1; D may be TRBD1 (5 bases). V gave up 1 base and J gave up 6 bases, with 15 bases separating them. Germline V gene data show CDR1 as KGHSH and CDR2 as LQKENI. CDR3 length equals 15 residues. The CDR3 protein is CASSPQSREGAEAFF. DNA of the CDR3: TGTGCCAGCTCACCACAGAGCAGGGAGGGCGCTGAAGCTTTCTTT.

CDR3 loop: CASSLPQLGYGYTF. In nucleotides, the CDR3 is TGCGCCAGCAGCTTGCCACAGTTGGGCTATGGCTACACCTTC. The chain uses TRBV5-1 and TRBJ1-2; D unresolved. There are 14 residues in the CDR3. The V and J ends lost 1 base and 4 bases respectively, with 11 bases between them. Per germline, CDR1 SGHRS and CDR2 YFSETQ.

This chain connects TRBV5-1 to TRBJ2-2; TRBD1 aligns across 7 bases. The CDR3 is 15 amino acids. Germline trimming cut 7 bases from V and 4 bases from J; bases unmatched to any gene: 10. CDR1 and CDR2 from the germline V gene are SGHRS and YFSETQ. The CDR3 loop reads CASEPGTEGTGELFF. In DNA form, the CDR3 reads TGCGCCAGCGAACCCGGGACAGAGGGCACCGGGGAGCTGTTTTTT. The variable domain in full, completed from reference TRBV5-1 and TRBJ2-2, reads KAGVTQTPRYLIKTRGQQVTLSCSPISGHRSVSWYQQTPGQGLQFLFEYFSETQRNKGNFPGRFSGRQFSNSRSEMNVSTLELGDSALYLCASEPGTEGTGELFFGEGSRLTVL.

With respect to this clone: Other DNA sequences of this sample code for an identical CDR3. The chain combines TRBV30 with TRBJ2-5, with D possibly being TRBD2 (6 bases). Germline V gives CDR1 GTSNPN, CDR2 SVGIG (reference sequence). The length of the CDR3 is 13 residues. V lost 2 bases and J lost 3, with 10 bases in between. CDR3 sequence: CAWSPGLEETQYF. The CDR3 DNA follows: TGTGCCTGGAGTCCGGGACTCGAAGAGACCCAGTACTTC.

This chain connects TRBV15 to TRBJ2-2; the D is unclear. Between the trimmed V and J ends, which lost 1 base and 4 bases, there was a span of 10 bases. Germline CDR1 is LNHNV and CDR2 is YYDKDF (reference sequence). CDR3 length: 15 residues. The CDR3 loop is CATSRGRGGTGELFF. The DNA of the CDR3 is TGTGCCACCAGCAGAGGACGAGGTGGCACCGGGGAGCTGTTTTTT.

This chain links TRBV28 with TRBJ1-2; D is ambiguous. From germline, CDR1 is MDHEN and CDR2 SYDVKM. Trimming left V 2 bases short and J 4 bases short, with 8 bases between. The CDR3 is made up of 13 amino acids. CDR3 in DNA: TGTGCCAGCAGTTTAGTGTCCAGCTATGGCTACACCTTC. Translating gives CASSLVSSYGYTF.

The chain couples TRBV18 to TRBJ1-5; D unresolved. The V gene lost 2 bases and the J gene lost 9 bases, with 17 bases spanning the gap. The germline V gene has CDR1 KGHSH and CDR2 LQKENI. The CDR3 loop spans 15 amino acids. The CDR3 region is CASSPATAAEGPQHF. As DNA, the CDR3 is TGTGCCAGCTCACCAGCCACGGCTGCCGAGGGGCCCCAGCATTTT.

The rearrangement links TRBV18 to TRBJ2-5; D is possibly TRBD1 (5 bases). The CDR3 has 16 amino acids. V lost 1 base and J lost 4, with 16 bases in between. Germline lookup yields CDR1 KGHSH and CDR2 LQKENI. CDR3 DNA sequence: TGTGCCAGCTCACCACAGCTCAGGGATTGGGGAGAGACCCAGTACTTC. Amino acids: CASSPQLRDWGETQYF.

A few counts support this clone. This chain connects TRBV29-1 to TRBJ1-1; no clear D. The CDR3 has 13 amino acids. Germline lookup yields CDR1 SQVTM and CDR2 ANQGSEA. V lost 4 bases to trimming and J lost 1 base, with 10 bases between them. The CDR3 nucleotides read TGCAGCGTTGGGCGACTGCCGAACACTGAAGCTTTCTTT. It encodes CSVGRLPNTEAFF. Using reference TRBV29-1 and TRBJ1-1 for the parts outside the CDR3, the full variable domain is SAVISQKPSRDICQRGTSLTIQCQVDSQVTMMFWYRQQPGQSLTLIATANQGSEATYESGFVIDKFPISRPNLTFSTLTVSNMSPEDSSIYLCSVGRLPNTEAFFGQGTRLTVV.

This clone was observed once. This chain links TRBV7-2 with TRBJ2-7; the D gene is possibly TRBD2 (6 bases). V shed 2 bases and J shed 4 bases, with 18 bases lying between them. The germline V gene encodes CDR1 SGHTA and CDR2 FQGNSA. This CDR3 has 16 residues. For the CDR3, the DNA is TGTGCCAGCAGCTTAACCGCCGGGACCGGAGGGTACGAGCAGTACTTC. Translation gives CASSLTAGTGGYEQYF. The variable domain in full, completed from reference TRBV7-2 and TRBJ2-7, reads GAGVSQSPSNKVTEKGKDVELRCDPISGHTALYWYRQSLGQGLEFLIYFQGNSAPDKSGLPSDRFSAERTGGSVSTLTIQRTQQEDSAVYLCASSLTAGTGGYEQYFGPGTRLTVT.

The chain is built from TRBV5-6 and TRBJ2-3; D may be TRBD1 (6 bases). The V end was cut by 3 bases, the J end by 2 bases, with 19 bases between. Germline V lookup: CDR1 SGHDT, CDR2 YYEEEE. The CDR3 has 17 amino acids. The CDR3 spells CASSSLIRDTTTDTQYF. CDR3 nucleotides: TGTGCCAGCAGCTCGTTGATCCGGGACACCACCACAGATACGCAGTATTTT. The variable domain in full, with the rest retrieved from reference TRBV5-6 and TRBJ2-3, is DAGVTQSPTHLIKTRGQQVTLRCSPKSGHDTVSWYQQALGQGPQFIFQYYEEEERQRGNFPDRFSGHQFPNYSSELNVNALLLGDSALYLCASSSLIRDTTTDTQYFGPGTRLTVL.

The genes are TRBV14 and TRBJ2-3; 9 nucleotides line up with TRBD2. V lost 1 base and J lost 7; bases outside the gene matches: 9. Germline lookup yields CDR1 SGHDN and CDR2 FVKESK. The CDR3 loop spans 16 amino acids. CDR3 sequence: CASSQGGLAHTNTQYF. The CDR3 DNA reads as TGTGCCAGCAGCCAAGGTGGACTAGCGCATACCAATACGCAGTATTTT.